This T cell receptor (beta chain) was profiled in a study of T cell changes during pregnancy in multiple sclerosis. This table comes from immunoSEQ multiplex PCR, and its TCRdb copy is limited to in-frame clones, with some not included. Here the sample spans tens of thousands of clones, 88% being singletons. A single count supports this clone. The sequence came from a female donor with multiple sclerosis, enrolled in a pregnancy study. Sequencing was performed on peripheral blood, taken in the first trimester of pregnancy.

This CDR3 reads CASSPMQDTEAFF. In DNA, the CDR3 is TGTGCCAGCTCACCCATGCAGGACACTGAAGCTTTCTTT. The chain is built from TRBV18 and TRBJ1-1; no reliable D call. Germline V gene lookup returns CDR1 KGHSH and CDR2 LQKENI. Trimming took 3 bases from V and 3 from J, leaving 8 bases between them. The CDR3 is 13 amino acids.